Each of the 30 T cell receptor beta chains below was sequenced from the same sample in a study of blood T cell repertoires in COVID-19. Libraries were prepared by immunoSEQ multiplex PCR; TCRdb keeps only in-frame clonotypes and omits some of them. The sample records 150,000 to 200,000 clones, 70% to 90% being singletons. Source material: peripheral blood. These receptors were collected from a man aged 55 to 70 with active or convalescent COVID-19.

This clone has only a few counts. V is TRBV6-5 and J is TRBJ1-6, with D possibly matching TRBD1 (5 bases). The length of the CDR3 is 12 residues. Germline V gene data show CDR1 as MNHEY and CDR2 as SVGAGI. The V gene lost 6 bases and the J gene lost 9 bases, with 9 bases spanning the gap. CDR3 DNA sequence: TGTGCCAGCAGCGACAGAGTTTCACCCCTCCACTTT. It yields the protein CASSDRVSPLHF.

V usage is TRBV6-1 and J usage is TRBJ1-3, with D perhaps TRBD1 (6 bases). The germline V gene has CDR1 MNHNS and CDR2 SASEGT. The CDR3 runs to 14 residues. Trimming left V 0 bases short and J 8 bases short, with 11 bases between. CDR3 nucleotides: TGTGCCAGCAGTGAAGCTGAACAGGGTGACACCATATATTTT. It translates to CASSEAEQGDTIYF.

This sequence joins TRBV5-4 and TRBJ2-5; D is possibly TRBD1 (6 bases). Trimming shortened V by 4 bases and J by 5 bases, and 18 bases separated the two germline ends. CDR3 length: 15 residues. The germline V gene encodes CDR1 SGHNT and CDR2 YYREEE (reference sequence). The CDR3 nucleotides are TGTGCCAGCAGCCCCGGGACACTTAAGGGGGAGACCCAGTACTTC. It encodes CASSPGTLKGETQYF. Full variable domain (remainder filled in from reference TRBV5-4 and TRBJ2-5): ETGVTQSPTHLIKTRGQQVTLRCSSQSGHNTVSWYQQALGQGPQFIFQYYREEENGRGNFPPRFSGLQFPNYSSELNVNALELDDSALYLCASSPGTLKGETQYFGPGTRLLVL.

The J gene is TRBJ2-7, the V gene TRBV19; D might be TRBD2 (5 bases). This CDR3 has 11 amino acids. The V gene lost 10 bases and the J gene lost 5 bases, with 12 bases spanning the gap. Per germline, CDR1 LNHDA and CDR2 SQIVND (reference sequence). The CDR3 DNA reads TGTGCCAAGAGGGCCCGGGACGAGCAGTACTTC. Protein: CAKRARDEQYF.

The V and J genes are TRBV14 and TRBJ1-2; tentatively, D is TRBD1 (5 bases). The CDR3 spans 13 residues. Germline V lookup: CDR1 SGHDN, CDR2 FVKESK. Trimming shortened V by 0 bases and J by 6 bases, and 8 bases separated the two germline ends. CDR3 nucleotides: TGTGCCAGCAGCCAAGATCCCAGGGATGGCTACACCTTC. Translated, it gives CASSQDPRDGYTF.

The chain couples TRBV2 to TRBJ2-1; D uncertain. Trimming removed 4 bases from V and 10 bases from J, with 8 bases in between. CDR3 length equals 11 residues. Germline assignment: CDR1 SNHLY and CDR2 FYNNEI. The CDR3 DNA reads TGTGCCAGCAGTGCCCTCCGGGAGCAGTTCTTC. Its translation is CASSALREQFF.

The V gene is TRBV7-9, the J gene TRBJ2-2; TRBD1 agrees at 10 bases. The CDR3 covers 16 residues. CDR1 SEHNR and CDR2 FQNEAQ come from the germline V gene (reference sequence). J was trimmed by 6 bases and V by 3 bases; bases with no gene match: 7. The CDR3 bases are TGTGCCAGCAGCTTTTCCCCGGGACAGGGGCCCGGGGAGCTGTTTTTT. Translation gives CASSFSPGQGPGELFF.

This clone came up once. This sequence joins TRBV3-1 (or the pseudogene TRBV3-2) and TRBJ2-5; 11 nucleotides agree with TRBD2. This CDR3 spans 17 amino acids. Per the germline V gene, CDR1 is LGHDT and CDR2 is YNNKEL (reference sequence). After removal of 3 bases from V and 5 bases from J, the junction contained 11 bases not matched to a gene. The CDR3 coding sequence is TGTGCCAGCAGCCAGGGCTCTAGCGGGGGGCCCGGGGAGACCCAGTACTTC. Its protein is CASSQGSSGGPGETQYF.

V and J are TRBV5-1 and TRBJ1-2, with TRBD1 matching 11 bases. The junction had 5 bases not matched to a gene; V was cut back by 2 bases and J by 2 bases. The CDR3 spans 16 residues. Germline-derived CDR1 and CDR2 are SGHRS and YFSETQ. The CDR3 protein is CASSFGTGGKNYGYTF. The CDR3 coding sequence is TGCGCCAGCAGCTTTGGGACAGGGGGGAAAAACTATGGCTACACCTTC.

This chain links TRBV3-1 (or the pseudogene TRBV3-2) with TRBJ2-3; the D gene is possibly TRBD1 (5 bases). The V gene's germline CDR1 is LGHDT and CDR2 YNNKEL (reference sequence). V gave up 4 bases and J gave up 5 bases, with 13 bases separating them. The CDR3 length is 14 residues. The CDR3 sequence is CASSLLGVGDTQYF. The CDR3 region has the DNA TGTGCCAGCAGCCTTTTAGGGGTGGGAGATACGCAGTATTTT.

The chain employs TRBV14 and TRBJ2-5; TRBD2 agrees at 7 bases. Unmatched junction bases numbered 5, after V lost 3 bases and J lost 4 bases. CDR3 length: 14 amino acids. CDR1 is SGHDN, CDR2 FVKESK, per germline. The CDR3 protein is CASSHPGGAETQYF. CDR3 nucleotide sequence: TGTGCCAGCAGCCACCCGGGGGGTGCAGAGACCCAGTACTTC. The whole variable domain, filled in from reference TRBV14 and TRBJ2-5, reads EAGVTQFPSHSVIEKGQTVTLRCDPISGHDNLYWYRRVMGKEIKFLLHFVKESKQDESGMPNNRFLAERTGGTYSTLKVQPAELEDSGVYFCASSHPGGAETQYFGPGTRLLVL.

This clone was seen only once. This chain connects TRBV18 to TRBJ1-4; D is uncertain. Germline loops: CDR1 KGHSH, CDR2 LQKENI. Trimming shortened V by 4 bases and J by 8 bases, and 17 bases separated the two germline ends. There are 15 residues in the CDR3. CDR3 nucleotides: TGTGCCAGCTCACTCCCGGGTCGTTCGCGGGAAAAACTGTTTTTT. As protein: CASSLPGRSREKLFF. Full variable domain (missing parts from reference TRBV18 and TRBJ1-4): NAGVMQNPRHLVRRRGQEARLRCSPMKGHSHVYWYRQLPEEGLKFMVYLQKENIIDESGMPKERFSAEFPKEGPSILRIQQVVRGDSAAYFCASSLPGRSREKLFFGSGTQLSVL.

The rearrangement joins TRBV5-1 to TRBJ2-7; 8 bases are shared with TRBD2. Germline V gene data show CDR1 as SGHRS and CDR2 as YFSETQ. The CDR3 is 15 amino acids. The J segment lost 4 bases and the V segment lost 4 bases, leaving 10 bases of the junction unmatched. In DNA, the CDR3 is TGCGCCAGCAGCCCTACGGCGAGCGGGGGATACGAGCAGTACTTC. This gives the protein CASSPTASGGYEQYF.

The chain joins TRBV6-1 to TRBJ1-2; D may be TRBD1 (6 bases). Trimming left V 3 bases short and J 8 bases short, with 10 bases between. The germline gives CDR1 MNHNS, CDR2 SASEGT. This CDR3 spans 12 amino acids. CDR3: CASSDGGPGYTF. Here the CDR3 DNA reads TGTGCCAGCAGTGATGGGGGCCCAGGCTACACCTTC.

The chain uses TRBV18 and TRBJ1-1; no clear D gene. The CDR3 length is 14 residues. Germline loops: CDR1 KGHSH, CDR2 LQKENI. Trimming took off 0 bases at V and 1 base at J, with 6 bases between the two ends. Here the CDR3 reads CASSPPSGNTEAFF. The CDR3, as DNA: TGTGCCAGCTCACCACCGTCAGGGAACACTGAAGCTTTCTTT.

This rearrangement joins TRBV7-3 to TRBJ1-4; 11 nucleotides match TRBD1. Germline CDR1 SGHTA, CDR2 FQGTGA. The CDR3 runs 17 residues. J was trimmed by 1 base and V by 2 bases; bases with no gene match: 3. DNA of the CDR3: TGTGCCAGCAGCTTAGGAGGGACAGGGGGAACTAATGAAAAACTGTTTTTT. This translates into CASSLGGTGGTNEKLFF.

This rearrangement joins TRBV14 to TRBJ1-3; D remains ambiguous. V lost 4 bases and J 1 base, leaving 8 bases between the germline ends. This CDR3 is built from 14 residues. Germline-derived CDR1 and CDR2 are SGHDN and FVKESK. As DNA, the CDR3 is TGTGCCAGCAGCCGATCGGTTTCTGGAAACACCATATATTTT. Translated, it gives CASSRSVSGNTIYF.

The J gene is TRBJ2-2, the V gene TRBV3-1 (or the pseudogene TRBV3-2); 10 positions match TRBD2. V was clipped by 4 bases and J by 2 bases; unmatched bases: 7. This CDR3 is built from 17 residues. Germline V gene sequence: CDR1 LGHDT, CDR2 YNNKEL (reference sequence). The CDR3, as DNA: TGTGCCAGCAGCCGGAACCCTAGCGGGGGAAACACCGGGGAGCTGTTTTTT. It yields the protein CASSRNPSGGNTGELFF.

In its sample, this clone was seen once. The chain couples TRBV27 to TRBJ2-6; D ambiguous. The length of the CDR3 is 15 residues. Germline V gene lookup returns CDR1 MNHEY and CDR2 SMNVEV (reference sequence). V lost 2 bases to trimming and J lost 0 bases, with 5 bases between them. CDR3 in DNA: TGTGCCAGCAGTTTAGCAGGCTCTGGGGCCAACGTCCTGACTTTC. Translation gives CASSLAGSGANVLTF.

V gene TRBV3-1 (or the pseudogene TRBV3-2) combines with J gene TRBJ1-5; TRBD1 matches 9 bases. This CDR3 has 15 amino acids. The V gene end was trimmed by 1 base and the J gene end by 7 bases; junction bases not matched to a gene: 5. CDR1 and CDR2 from the germline V gene are LGHDT and YNNKEL (reference sequence). CDR3 sequence: CASSQGTGELQPQHF. CDR3 DNA sequence: TGTGCCAGCAGCCAAGGGACAGGGGAATTGCAGCCCCAGCATTTT.

This clone appeared once. This chain joins TRBV7-9 and TRBJ1-1, with TRBD1 matching over 9 bases. This CDR3 spans 15 amino acids. Germline loops: CDR1 SEHNR, CDR2 FQNEAQ (reference sequence). The junction had 9 bases not matched to a gene; V was cut back by 5 bases and J by 5 bases. CDR3 region: CASSDDRGYKTEAFF. CDR3 nucleotides: TGTGCCAGCAGCGACGACAGGGGGTACAAGACTGAAGCTTTCTTT.

The rearrangement joins TRBV28 to TRBJ1-6; the D is unclear. This CDR3 region has 12 residues. V lost 3 bases, J lost 9 bases, and 6 bases lay in between. Germline loops: CDR1 MDHEN, CDR2 SYDVKM. CDR3 region: CASSFEASPLHF. CDR3 nucleotides: TGTGCCAGCAGTTTCGAAGCTTCACCCCTCCACTTT. The variable domain in full, completed from reference TRBV28 and TRBJ1-6, reads DVKVTQSSRYLVKRTGEKVFLECVQDMDHENMFWYRQDPGLGLRLIYFSYDVKMKEKGDIPEGYSVSREKKERFSLILESASTNQTSMYLCASSFEASPLHFGNGTRLTVT.

A remark on this clone: The DNA is omitted, as the CDR3 cannot be located on it reliably, and the CDR3 follows TCRdb's listing. The chain couples TRBV2 to TRBJ2-2; TRBD2, the D gene given by the table, was not confirmed from the DNA. Germline V gives CDR1 SNHLY, CDR2 FYNNEI. The CDR3 totals 16 residues, both ends included. The CDR3 loop is CASSGFGSFGAGELFF.

The table lists this clone with a count of one. This chain uses TRBV15 with TRBJ1-5, with a weak D call TRBD1 (6 bases). Trimming removed 5 bases at V and 9 bases at J, with 20 bases between. This CDR3 has 15 residues. CDR1 is LNHNV, CDR2 YYDKDF, per germline (reference sequence). The CDR3 reads CATSETPGHGWPQHF. In DNA form, the CDR3 reads TGTGCCACCAGCGAAACTCCGGGACATGGGTGGCCCCAGCATTTT.

In this sample, this clone turned up once. A junction boundary mismatches the germline segment, possibly from a read error. The V call is TRBV5-1, the J call TRBJ2-3, with D possibly being TRBD1 (6 bases). The CDR3 is made up of 15 amino acids. The germline V gene encodes CDR1 SGHRS and CDR2 YFSETQ. The CDR3 loop reads CASSPYPTDSLMWDF. CDR3 DNA: TGCGCCAGCAGCCCCTACCCGACGGACAGCTTGATGTGGGATTTT.

The rearrangement uses TRBV4-2 and TRBJ2-1, with TRBD1 matching over 10 bases. The ends lost 0 bases at V and 9 bases at J; junction bases unmatched: 8. Per the germline V gene, CDR1 is LGHNA and CDR2 is YNFKEQ. The CDR3 loop spans 16 amino acids. The DNA for the CDR3 is TGTGCCAGCAGCCAAGATTGGAGACAGGGGGCTTTTGAGCAGTTCTTC. It yields the protein CASSQDWRQGAFEQFF.

This rearrangement joins TRBV9 to TRBJ1-2; 12 bases fit TRBD1. Trimming at V came to 0 bases and at J to 6 bases, leaving 6 bases not matched to a gene. This CDR3 spans 16 amino acids. In germline, CDR1 is SGDLS, CDR2 YYNGEE. DNA of the CDR3: TGTGCCAGCAGCGTAGGACCCGGGACAGGGGGCAATGGCTACACCTTC. Translating gives CASSVGPGTGGNGYTF. Together with reference TRBV9 and TRBJ1-2, the CDR3 gives the full variable domain: DSGVTQTPKHLITATGQRVTLRCSPRSGDLSVYWYQQSLDQGLQFLIQYYNGEERAKGNILERFSAQQFPDLHSELNLSSLELGDSALYFCASSVGPGTGGNGYTFGSGTRLTVV.

The chain couples TRBV2 to TRBJ1-2; tentatively, D is TRBD1 (5 bases). This CDR3 is built from 14 residues. Germline assignment: CDR1 SNHLY and CDR2 FYNNEI. V was shortened by 0 bases and J by 4 bases, with 9 bases between the two germline ends. The CDR3 reads CASSEARTTYGYTF. The CDR3, as DNA: TGTGCCAGCAGTGAAGCGAGGACAACCTATGGCTACACCTTC.

J is TRBJ2-5 and V is TRBV13, with D perhaps TRBD1 (5 bases). The CDR3 consists of 14 residues. Germline CDR1 PRHDT, CDR2 FYEKMQ (reference sequence). Trimming shortened V by 2 bases and J by 5 bases, and 12 bases separated the two germline ends. The CDR3 DNA follows: TGTGCCAGCAGCTTACAGGGTAATCGCGAGACCCAGTACTTC. Residues: CASSLQGNRETQYF.

The chain uses TRBV5-1 and TRBJ2-2; D is unclear. V was cut by 5 bases and J by 6 bases, with 17 bases left in between. The CDR3 has 15 residues. Germline V CDR1 and CDR2: SGHRS, YFSETQ. DNA for the CDR3: TGCGCCAGCAGGGCCGCTGAACTGAGCGCCGGGGAGCTGTTTTTT. Its protein is CASRAAELSAGELFF. Supplemented by reference TRBV5-1 and TRBJ2-2, the full variable domain reads KAGVTQTPRYLIKTRGQQVTLSCSPISGHRSVSWYQQTPGQGLQFLFEYFSETQRNKGNFPGRFSGRQFSNSRSEMNVSTLELGDSALYLCASRAAELSAGELFFGEGSRLTVL.